The 21 T cell receptor beta chains below come from one sample, sequenced in a study of precursors of human CD4 cytotoxic T cells. The bulk UMI libraries came from four sorted CD4+ memory subsets, including IL-7R-high and IL-7R-negative TEMRA. MiXCR was run by TCRdb on the reads, yielding one entry per CDR3 protein. In the table there are some 790 distinct CDR3 sequences, approximately 14% of which are singletons. Sequencing was carried out using memory CD4+ T cells from blood (PBMCs). These receptors came from a human donor in good health.

The genes are TRBV11-2 and TRBJ1-5; D is undetermined. Trimming took off 1 base at V and 0 bases at J, with 10 bases between the two ends. The CDR3 spans 16 residues. CDR1 and CDR2 (germline): SGHAT, FQNNGV. The CDR3 loop is CASSLAVGSSNQPQHF. CDR3 sequence (DNA): TGTGCCAGCAGCTTAGCGGTCGGGTCTAGCAATCAGCCCCAGCATTTT.

This clonotype is deemed large. The chain is built from TRBV7-2 and TRBJ2-7; D may be TRBD1 or TRBD2 (6 bases each). The CDR3 loop spans 14 amino acids. Trimming removed 5 bases from V and 3 bases from J, with 14 bases in between. Germline CDR1 and CDR2: SGHTA and FQGNSA. The DNA for the CDR3 is TGTGCCAGCAGCAGCCAAGGGGGGAACTACGAGCAGTACTTC. Its protein is CASSSQGGNYEQYF.

By share, this clonotype ranks as large. This chain uses TRBV5-6 with TRBJ1-4; D not certain. The CDR3 is made up of 13 amino acids. V dropped 1 base and J dropped 5 bases, with 6 bases sitting between them. Germline V gene sequence: CDR1 SGHDT, CDR2 YYEEEE. DNA for the CDR3: TGTGCCAGCAGCTTGCCGGGGAATGAAAAACTGTTTTTT. This translates into CASSLPGNEKLFF. Looking up the rest from reference TRBV5-6 and TRBJ1-4 gives the full variable domain: DAGVTQSPTHLIKTRGQQVTLRCSPKSGHDTVSWYQQALGQGPQFIFQYYEEEERQRGNFPDRFSGHQFPNYSSELNVNALLLGDSALYLCASSLPGNEKLFFGSGTQLSVL.

This clonotype was detected only a few times. The J gene is TRBJ1-6, the V gene TRBV20-1, with a weak D call TRBD1 (6 bases). The CDR3 has 17 amino acids. Trimming took 6 bases from V and 5 from J, leaving 23 bases between them. Germline CDR1 DFQATT, CDR2 SNEGSKA (reference sequence). Here the CDR3 reads CSALSGGQVPNNSPLHF. CDR3 nucleotide sequence: TGCAGTGCCCTTAGCGGGGGGCAGGTCCCTAATAATTCACCCCTCCACTTT.

The chain uses TRBV12-3 or TRBV12-4 and TRBJ1-1; D not certain. V was pared by 0 bases and J by 1 base, with 0 bases between. This CDR3 region has 12 residues. The CDR3 DNA follows: TGTGCCAGCAGTTTAGCGAACACTGAAGCTTTCTTT. Its protein product is CASSLANTEAFF.

The CDR3 coding sequence is TGTGCCAGCAGTACCGGGACAGGGAGTCCTGGAAACACCATATATTTT. As protein: CASSTGTGSPGNTIYF. V usage is TRBV12-3 or TRBV12-4 and J usage is TRBJ1-3; 9 bases are a match to TRBD1. The CDR3 contains 16 residues. J was trimmed by 2 bases and V by 5 bases; bases with no gene match: 7.

The rearrangement joins TRBV30 to TRBJ1-1; D remains unclear. The CDR3 loop spans 11 amino acids. CDR1 is GTSNPN and CDR2 is SVGIG in the germline V gene (reference sequence). Here the CDR3 reads CASLQDTEAFF. In DNA form, the CDR3 reads TGTGCGTCGTTGCAAGACACTGAAGCTTTCTTT.

Only a few counts were recorded for this clonotype. V gene TRBV9 combines with J gene TRBJ2-5; the match to TRBD2 covers 13 bases. CDR3 size: 17 residues. V was pared by 0 bases and J by 7 bases, with 9 bases of the junction left unmatched. Germline CDR1 reads SGDLS; CDR2 reads YYNGEE. The CDR3 loop reads CASSVDTSGGARGTQYF. CDR3 nucleotides: TGTGCCAGCAGCGTAGATACTAGCGGGGGGGCTCGGGGGACCCAGTACTTC.

The V and J genes are TRBV20-1 and TRBJ2-1; TRBD1 agrees at 8 bases. The CDR3 covers 13 residues. The germline V gene encodes CDR1 DFQATT and CDR2 SNEGSKA (reference sequence). The ends lost 1 base at V and 8 bases at J; junction bases unmatched: 4. Here the CDR3 reads CSARGTGGHEQFF. CDR3 DNA sequence: TGCAGTGCTAGAGGAACAGGGGGTCATGAGCAGTTCTTC.

By frequency in the sample, this clonotype is large. The rearrangement uses TRBV14 and TRBJ2-2, with 7 bases lining up with TRBD1. The CDR3 totals 15 residues. Losses at the gene ends were 3 bases for V and 5 bases for J; bases not matched to a gene: 6. Germline loops: CDR1 SGHDN, CDR2 FVKESK. The CDR3 DNA is TGTGCCAGCAGCCAGAAGACAGGGATAACCGGGGAGCTGTTTTTT. This codes for CASSQKTGITGELFF.

In its sample, this clonotype ranks as large. The rearrangement uses TRBV5-1 and TRBJ2-1; D gene uncertain. The CDR3 extends over 15 amino acids. In germline, CDR1 is SGHRS, CDR2 YFSETQ. The V end lost 4 bases, the J end lost 0 bases, and 11 bases lay between the germline ends. The CDR3 bases are TGCGCCAGCAGCCCCGCGGTGTCCTCCTACAATGAGCAGTTCTTC. Its protein product is CASSPAVSSYNEQFF.

Regarding this clonotype: This may come from a read error, since a much larger clone is one base off. The V and J genes are TRBV30 and TRBJ1-1; possibly TRBD1 for D (5 bases). Germline V gene data show CDR1 as GTSNPN and CDR2 as SVGIG (reference sequence). This CDR3 is built from 14 residues. CDR3 DNA sequence: TGTACCGGCAGCGGGGCTCGGATGAACACTGAAGCTTTCTTT. It is translated as CTGSGARMNTEAFF.

By its share, this clonotype is large (0.1 to 1%). The chain is built from TRBV12-3 or TRBV12-4 and TRBJ1-6, with 8 nucleotides matching TRBD1. The V and J ends lost 2 bases and 7 bases, in that order; junction bases with no gene match: 4. The CDR3 loop spans 15 amino acids. CDR3 sequence: CASSLHQGANSPLHF. CDR3 sequence (DNA): TGTGCCAGCAGTTTACATCAGGGGGCGAATTCACCCCTCCACTTT.

This clonotype came up a few times. The rearrangement uses TRBV4-1 and TRBJ1-6; 10 nucleotides match TRBD1. This CDR3 has 16 amino acids. The V and J ends lost 1 base and 6 bases, in that order; junction bases with no gene match: 3. Germline CDR1 MGHRA, CDR2 YSYEKL. The CDR3 DNA is TGCGCCAGCAGCCAAGGGACAGGGGGGGGTAATTCACCCCTCCACTTT. It yields the protein CASSQGTGGGNSPLHF.

The table lists this clonotype with a few counts. The genes are TRBV5-1 and TRBJ1-5; 7 bases align to TRBD1. This CDR3 spans 15 amino acids. V was clipped by 4 bases and J by 4 bases; unmatched bases: 8. Germline V gene lookup returns CDR1 SGHRS and CDR2 YFSETQ. The CDR3 region has the DNA TGCGCCAGCAGCCCTGGGGACAGACAAAATCAGCCCCAGCATTTT. Translating gives CASSPGDRQNQPQHF. The whole variable domain, remainder taken from reference TRBV5-1 and TRBJ1-5, is KAGVTQTPRYLIKTRGQQVTLSCSPISGHRSVSWYQQTPGQGLQFLFEYFSETQRNKGNFPGRFSGRQFSNSRSEMNVSTLELGDSALYLCASSPGDRQNQPQHFGDGTRLSIL.

Details on this clonotype: A read error is possible here, since a much larger clone lies one base away. As DNA, the CDR3 is TGTGCCAGCAGTTCCTCCCTCAGGACAAATAATTCACCCCTCCACTTT. Translating gives CASSSSLRTNNSPLHF. V usage is TRBV12-3 or TRBV12-4 and J usage is TRBJ1-6; D is perhaps TRBD1 (5 bases). V was clipped by 4 bases and J by 5 bases, with 15 bases between them. CDR3 length equals 16 residues.

Regarding this clonotype: A read error may explain this, as a much larger clone is one base away. Written as DNA, the CDR3 is TGTGCCAGCAGTTTGGCGGGCTCCGTAGATACGCAGTATTTT. Protein: CASSLAGSVDTQYF. The chain combines TRBV12-3 or TRBV12-4 with TRBJ2-3; the D gene is possibly TRBD2 (5 bases). Deletions cut 3 bases from V and 5 bases from J, with 12 bases between. This CDR3 is built from 14 residues.

This clonotype has just a few counts. The chain has TRBV20-1 and TRBJ2-3, with 10 bases identical to TRBD2. Looked up from germline, CDR1 is DFQATT and CDR2 is SNEGSKA (reference sequence). Germline trimming cut 6 bases from V and 7 bases from J; bases unmatched to any gene: 13. CDR3 length: 15 amino acids. The CDR3 loop reads CSARLQRGGAYTQYF. CDR3 DNA sequence: TGCAGTGCCCGCCTCCAGCGGGGGGGCGCATATACGCAGTATTTT.

In this sample, this clonotype is large. V gene TRBV9 combines with J gene TRBJ2-2; D is possibly TRBD2 (5 bases). Deletions cut 7 bases from V and 6 bases from J, with 19 bases between. Germline V lookup: CDR1 SGDLS, CDR2 YYNGEE. The CDR3 extends over 15 amino acids. This CDR3 is CASQRSPTDPGELFF. The CDR3 region has the DNA TGTGCCAGCCAGCGGAGTCCTACTGACCCCGGGGAGCTGTTTTTT.

The CDR3 is CASSVRVRSDTQYF. DNA for the CDR3: TGTGCCAGCAGCGTTCGTGTCCGGTCGGATACGCAGTATTTT. J is TRBJ2-3 and V is TRBV2, with no clear D. The V and J ends lost 6 bases and 6 bases respectively, with 16 bases between them. The CDR3 contains 14 residues. Per germline, CDR1 SNHLY and CDR2 FYNNEI.

This clonotype is labeled large. The rearrangement links TRBV4-3 to TRBJ2-3, with a tentative D call TRBD2 (5 bases). V was clipped by 5 bases and J by 0 bases, with 9 bases between them. Germline-derived CDR1 and CDR2 are LGHNA and YSLEER. The CDR3 has 14 amino acids. The CDR3: CASSASGSTDTQYF. As DNA, the CDR3 is TGCGCCAGCAGCGCGAGCGGAAGCACAGATACGCAGTATTTT.